These T cell receptor beta chains were read from a single sample in a study of early T cells in non-severe SARS-CoV-2 infection. TCRdb called the 5' RACE reads again in MiXCR, with one record for every CDR3 protein. This sample carries 85,000 to 100,000 distinct CDR3 sequences, about 11% of them seen once, and the ten largest clones take approximately 5%. The sample taken for sequencing was whole blood. Source of these receptors: an adult who was a healthcare worker with PCR-confirmed SARS-CoV-2 infection or an uninfected control (not recorded which). CDR3s include the opening cysteine and the closing phenylalanine or tryptophan. The order of the fields is V gene, CDR3 protein.

v_gene: TRBV6-2/TRBV6-3; CDR3aa: CASSYSLGQGALYNEQFF
v_gene: TRBV20-1; CDR3aa: CSAGLDNSYEQYF
v_gene: TRBV11-2; CDR3aa: CASSLRRDSFSPLHF
v_gene: TRBV11-2; CDR3aa: CASSLPYRGQGGELFF
v_gene: TRBV5-1; CDR3aa: CASSLDLRTPSTDTQYF
v_gene: TRBV7-9; CDR3aa: CASSQDRGIYGYTF
v_gene: TRBV7-6; CDR3aa: CASSPPGLASEQYF
v_gene: TRBV18; CDR3aa: CASSPKQGAHTEAFF
v_gene: TRBV5-1; CDR3aa: CASSQQGANEKLFF
v_gene: TRBV6-5; CDR3aa: CASSWSPDRQDNSPLHF
v_gene: TRBV6-5; CDR3aa: CASSSTSGSPGANVLTF
v_gene: TRBV28; CDR3aa: CASNDRVSYEQYF
v_gene: TRBV25-1; CDR3aa: CASSTGASTDTQYF
v_gene: TRBV7-9; CDR3aa: CASSLAGLAGVLQETQYF
v_gene: TRBV5-4; CDR3aa: CASSLLRNTEAFF
v_gene: TRBV18; CDR3aa: CASSPPYSNQPQHF
v_gene: TRBV28; CDR3aa: CASTQVHEQYF
v_gene: TRBV5-1; CDR3aa: CASLIGQGKYGYTF
v_gene: TRBV15; CDR3aa: CATAEEGYQPQHF
v_gene: TRBV12-3/TRBV12-4; CDR3aa: CASSSGDTGSNTGELFF
v_gene: TRBV7-6; CDR3aa: CASNDRGRGEQFF
v_gene: TRBV7-8; CDR3aa: CASSFSAGGPSGGEQYF
v_gene: TRBV7-9; CDR3aa: CASSLGARNQPQHF
v_gene: TRBV27; CDR3aa: CASSKKIRGLGPFSTDTQYF
v_gene: TRBV6-1; CDR3aa: CASSEDRYFQPQHF
v_gene: TRBV29-1; CDR3aa: CSSWDGGEQYF
v_gene: TRBV14; CDR3aa: CASSQAGLGTDTQYF
v_gene: TRBV20-1; CDR3aa: CSASPITGGRTEAFF
v_gene: TRBV7-9; CDR3aa: CASSLELVETQYF
v_gene: TRBV2; CDR3aa: CASRQGGNEKLFF
v_gene: TRBV12-3/TRBV12-4; CDR3aa: CASSFEGGTEAFF
v_gene: TRBV3-1; CDR3aa: CASSHTSGFGYTF
v_gene: TRBV12-5; CDR3aa: CASRSGTGRFMNTEAFF
v_gene: TRBV6-1; CDR3aa: CASSDGSRGDEQFF
v_gene: TRBV5-1; CDR3aa: CASSLVSGQGYEKLFF
v_gene: TRBV2; CDR3aa: CASITGTKITDTQYF
v_gene: TRBV4-1; CDR3aa: CASSQVSSDNEQFF
v_gene: TRBV5-4; CDR3aa: CASSRRGIGARDEQFF
v_gene: TRBV5-1; CDR3aa: CASSSLGFAGELFF
v_gene: TRBV5-4; CDR3aa: CASSLEFGGPYGYTF
v_gene: TRBV13; CDR3aa: CASSFYTGYEQYF
v_gene: TRBV18; CDR3aa: CASSPQSRTGAYEQYF
v_gene: TRBV6-5; CDR3aa: CASSRKPGGELFF
v_gene: TRBV10-2; CDR3aa: CASSDILTGELFF
v_gene: TRBV5-1; CDR3aa: CASSSGPSSYEQYF
v_gene: TRBV29-1; CDR3aa: CSVEEGARAEAFF
v_gene: TRBV27; CDR3aa: CASSRILGEATGHSPLHF